The 21 T cell receptor beta chains reported below all come from one sample, sequenced in a study of blood T cells in healthy people across ages. A sample-barcoded 5' primer and a J-beta primer mix were used in a second PCR of roughly 6 to 11 cycles. TCRdb re-called the 5' RACE reads through MiXCR, storing one row per CDR3 protein. The sample consists of about 800,000 distinct CDR3 sequences, around a quarter of them appearing once. This sample was also put to use in a study of T cells of mothers and their children.

Source material: blood. The receptor set was obtained from a boy aged 10-17 years in good health.

This clonotype was detected ten times or more. This chain links TRBV14 with TRBJ2-5; D may be TRBD2 (5 bases). This CDR3 comprises 15 residues. Germline CDR1 SGHDN, CDR2 FVKESK. Trimming removed 0 bases from V and 2 bases from J, with 10 bases in between. The CDR3 sequence is CASSQESGWQETQYF. DNA of the CDR3: TGTGCCAGCAGCCAAGAGTCGGGGTGGCAAGAGACCCAGTACTTC. The whole variable domain, filled in from reference TRBV14 and TRBJ2-5, reads EAGVTQFPSHSVIEKGQTVTLRCDPISGHDNLYWYRRVMGKEIKFLLHFVKESKQDESGMPNNRFLAERTGGTYSTLKVQPAELEDSGVYFCASSQESGWQETQYFGPGTRLLVL.

V gene TRBV7-2 combines with J gene TRBJ2-5; perhaps TRBD2 as D (5 bases). This CDR3 spans 14 amino acids. V lost 1 base and J lost 5, with 11 bases in between. CDR1 SGHTA and CDR2 FQGNSA come from the germline V gene. CDR3 DNA: TGTGCCAGCAGCTTAGATTGGCGGGCGGAGACCCAGTACTTC. Translated: CASSLDWRAETQYF. Drawing the rest from reference TRBV7-2 and TRBJ2-5, the complete variable domain is GAGVSQSPSNKVTEKGKDVELRCDPISGHTALYWYRQSLGQGLEFLIYFQGNSAPDKSGLPSDRFSAERTGGSVSTLTIQRTQQEDSAVYLCASSLDWRAETQYFGPGTRLLVL.

The genes are TRBV6-2 or TRBV6-3 and TRBJ1-6; D ambiguous. Per the germline V gene, CDR1 is MNHEY and CDR2 is SVGEGT. V dropped 6 bases and J dropped 5 bases, with 8 bases sitting between them. CDR3 length: 13 residues. CDR3 protein: CASSPVNNSPLHF. The CDR3 region has the DNA TGTGCCAGCAGCCCCGTCAATAATTCACCCCTCCACTTT.

Only a few counts were recorded for this clonotype. The rearrangement links TRBV20-1 to TRBJ1-3; D might be TRBD1 (5 bases). CDR1 is DFQATT and CDR2 is SNEGSKA in the germline V gene (reference sequence). V was trimmed by 5 bases and J by 0 bases, leaving 8 bases between them. The CDR3 is made up of 13 amino acids. The CDR3 spells CSAGGGSGNTIYF. Written as DNA, the CDR3 is TGCAGTGCTGGCGGGGGCTCTGGAAACACCATATATTTT.

Turning to this clonotype: A read error may produce the germline difference seen at one junction end. The J gene is TRBJ1-1, the V gene TRBV19; D is perhaps TRBD1 (6 bases). Looked up from germline, CDR1 is LNHDA and CDR2 is SQIVND (reference sequence). The CDR3 consists of 14 residues. CDR3 sequence (DNA): TGTGCCAATAGTATACAGGGAGGTGGCACTGAAGCTTTCTTT. It specifies CANSIQGGGTEAFF. Supplemented by reference TRBV19 and TRBJ1-1, the full variable domain reads DGGITQSPKYLFRKEGQNVTLSCEQNLNHDAMYWYRQDPGQGLRLIYYSQIVNDFQKGDIAEGYSVSREKKESFPLTVTSAQKNPTAFYLCANSIQGGGTEAFFGQGTRLTVV.

This clonotype was observed a few times. This chain connects TRBV15 to TRBJ2-4, with D unclear. This CDR3 comprises 15 residues. The germline V and J ends were trimmed by 0 bases and 2 bases, with 8 bases remaining between them. CDR1 and CDR2 (germline): LNHNV, YYDKDF (reference sequence). The CDR3 sequence is CATSRDPMTKNIQYF. The CDR3 bases are TGTGCCACCAGCAGAGATCCCATGACCAAAAACATTCAGTACTTC.

The V and J genes are TRBV4-3 and TRBJ1-1; D is unresolved. The CDR3 runs to 16 residues. With 0 bases removed from V and 4 bases from J, the gap between germline ends came to 15 bases. Germline-derived CDR1 and CDR2 are LGHNA and YSLEER. This chain's CDR3 is CASSQDSRAGGTEAFF. The CDR3 DNA reads TGCGCCAGCAGCCAAGATTCACGCGCTGGTGGCACTGAAGCTTTCTTT.

The gene calls are TRBV9 and TRBJ2-5, with D hard to call. Germline-derived CDR1 and CDR2 are SGDLS and YYNGEE. Trimming stripped 0 bases from V and 6 bases from J, with 9 bases between. The CDR3 totals 13 residues. CDR3 amino acids: CASSVGVLKTQYF. In DNA, the CDR3 is TGTGCCAGCAGCGTAGGTGTTCTGAAGACCCAGTACTTC. The full variable domain, its missing parts supplied by reference TRBV9 and TRBJ2-5, is DSGVTQTPKHLITATGQRVTLRCSPRSGDLSVYWYQQSLDQGLQFLIQYYNGEERAKGNILERFSAQQFPDLHSELNLSSLELGDSALYFCASSVGVLKTQYFGPGTRLLVL.

The table lists this clonotype with a few counts. The rearrangement uses TRBV29-1 and TRBJ2-7; D perhaps matches TRBD2 (6 bases). Germline lookup yields CDR1 SQVTM and CDR2 ANQGSEA. Trimming shortened V by 0 bases and J by 4 bases, and 13 bases separated the two germline ends. This CDR3 comprises 14 residues. The CDR3 reads CSVEDPGSRYEQYF. In DNA, the CDR3 is TGCAGCGTTGAAGATCCCGGGAGCCGATACGAGCAGTACTTC.

Details on this clonotype: A junction end diverges from the germline sequence, so it may reflect a read error. As DNA, the CDR3 is TGTGTCAGCATGGAGCGAGGCCAGGGTAATGAGCAGTTCTTC. Amino acids: CVSMERGQGNEQFF. V and J are TRBV6-2 or TRBV6-3 and TRBJ2-5; TRBD1 is a possible D gene (5 bases). Gene TRBJ2-1 matches the end of the DNA better, so the J call may be wrong. The CDR3 extends over 14 amino acids. CDR1 and CDR2 from the germline V gene are MNHEY and SVGEGT.

V is TRBV18 and J is TRBJ2-4, with D maybe TRBD2 (6 bases). V lost 4 bases and J lost 0, with 13 bases in between. From germline, CDR1 is KGHSH and CDR2 LQKENI. This CDR3 is built from 16 residues. CDR3 region: CASSQSGTPAKNIQYF. CDR3 in DNA: TGTGCCAGCTCACAGTCGGGGACTCCAGCCAAAAACATTCAGTACTTC.

The genes are TRBV18 and TRBJ2-7; a weak D match, TRBD1 (6 bases). Germline CDR1 reads KGHSH; CDR2 reads LQKENI. Trimming shortened V by 3 bases and J by 3 bases, and 12 bases separated the two germline ends. The CDR3 loop spans 14 amino acids. The CDR3 reads CASSPIGQRYEQYF. DNA for the CDR3: TGTGCCAGCTCACCTATCGGACAGCGCTACGAGCAGTACTTC.

The genes are TRBV6-5 and TRBJ1-1, with D uncertain. The germline V gene has CDR1 MNHEY and CDR2 SVGAGI. The CDR3 loop spans 14 amino acids. With 5 bases removed from V and 0 bases from J, the gap between germline ends came to 10 bases. In DNA form, the CDR3 reads TGTGCCAGCAGTGCCCCCCGGCTGAACACTGAAGCTTTCTTT. Its translation is CASSAPRLNTEAFF.

The gene calls are TRBV20-1 and TRBJ2-1, with D tentatively TRBD2 (6 bases). Germline V gene data show CDR1 as DFQATT and CDR2 as SNEGSKA (reference sequence). Trimming took 3 bases from V and 8 from J, leaving 17 bases between them. The CDR3 contains 14 residues. CDR3 sequence (DNA): TGCAGTGCTAGGGGTAGGAGGGAGATGGATGAGCAGTTCTTC. Amino acid sequence: CSARGRREMDEQFF.

The V call is TRBV7-2, the J call TRBJ2-3; 10 nucleotides match TRBD2. The germline V gene encodes CDR1 SGHTA and CDR2 FQGNSA. With V trimmed by 1 base and J by 4 bases, 5 bases remained unmatched. The CDR3 consists of 16 residues. CDR3 protein: CASSLEVAGGADTQYF. The DNA of the CDR3 is TGTGCCAGCAGCTTAGAGGTAGCGGGGGGTGCAGATACGCAGTATTTT.

V gene TRBV5-1 combines with J gene TRBJ2-2; tentatively, D is TRBD1 (6 bases). CDR1 is SGHRS and CDR2 is YFSETQ in the germline V gene. Trimming removed 3 bases at V and 5 bases at J, with 8 bases between. The CDR3 runs 13 residues. CDR3 coding DNA: TGCGCCAGCAGCTCAGGGGAGACCGGGGAGCTGTTTTTT. Translating it yields CASSSGETGELFF.

This clonotype turned up a few times. The chain uses TRBV7-9 and TRBJ2-1, with 8 positions matching TRBD2. V shed 1 base and J 5 bases; nucleotides not matched to a gene: 4. The CDR3 totals 15 residues. CDR1 and CDR2 (germline): SEHNR, FQNEAQ (reference sequence). CDR3 sequence (DNA): TGTGCCAGCAGCTTAGGTCGGGGGGGAAACAATGAGCAGTTCTTC. This translates into CASSLGRGGNNEQFF.

This clonotype was detected a few times. The CDR3 region is CASSLLGGGNQPQHF. The CDR3, as DNA: TGTGCCAGCAGTTTACTAGGTGGGGGCAATCAGCCCCAGCATTTT. V and J are TRBV28 and TRBJ1-5; D gene uncertain. Trimming stripped 2 bases from V and 2 bases from J, with 10 bases between. The CDR3 sequence is 15 residues long. In germline, CDR1 is MDHEN, CDR2 SYDVKM.

V and J are TRBV12-3 or TRBV12-4 and TRBJ2-5; TRBD1 might be the D (6 bases). The J call may be faulty, since TRBJ2-7 better matches the DNA end. The CDR3 is 16 amino acids. CDR3 loop: CASSPAPGHGPYEQYF. In DNA, the CDR3 is TGTGCCAGCAGCCCCGCGCCGGGACACGGTCCGTACGAGCAGTACTTC.

The V and J genes are TRBV6-5 and TRBJ1-2; TRBD1 matches at 8 bases. Germline assignment: CDR1 MNHEY and CDR2 SVGAGI. V trimming: 2 bases; J trimming: 5 bases; junction bases outside the gene matches: 10. This CDR3 has 16 amino acids. The CDR3 is CASSYRGQGPIYGYTF. CDR3 DNA: TGTGCCAGCAGTTACCGTGGACAGGGCCCAATATATGGCTACACCTTC.

The V gene is TRBV12-3 or TRBV12-4, the J gene TRBJ1-5; D is uncertain. V was shortened by 5 bases and J by 3 bases, with 11 bases between the two germline ends. The CDR3 is made up of 14 amino acids. CDR3 coding DNA: TGTGCCAGCAGTGTTATGCCACCCAATCAGCCCCAGCATTTT. It encodes CASSVMPPNQPQHF.